This T cell receptor (beta chain) comes out of a study of blood T cell repertoires in COVID-19. Study overall: The study drew acute and convalescent COVID-19 samples from the United States, Italy and Spain. The analysed material was cDNA or gDNA that came from T cells, B-cell-depleted T cells, or PBMCs.

Original analysis: Reference gene primer amplification in the assay estimated nucleated cell counts. Clones were read by immunoSEQ multiplex PCR, and TCRdb kept only the in-frame ones, dropping some. V, J and clone size are those of that table, while D and trimming were read from the DNA. The sample has some 42,000 clones, about 90% seen once. Trimming removed 3 bases from V and 8 bases from J; junction bases left unmatched: 6. This CDR3 comprises 15 residues. Germline CDR1 reads SGHRS; CDR2 reads YFSETQ. What was sequenced was peripheral blood. The chain joins TRBV5-1 to TRBJ2-4; TRBD1 matches at 12 bases. This TCR came from a man aged 50-60 years with active COVID-19. CDR3 amino acids: CASSSEGQGAYIQYF. CDR3 nucleotides: TGCGCCAGCAGCTCGGAGGGACAGGGGGCGTACATTCAGTACTTC.